The T cell receptor beta chain described here comes from a study of T cell changes during pregnancy in multiple sclerosis. V was trimmed by 4 bases and J by 7 bases, leaving 23 bases between them. Germline CDR1 LNHDA, CDR2 SQIVND (reference sequence). The CDR3 loop spans 17 amino acids. The assay was immunoSEQ multiplex PCR, and TCRdb's table has in-frame clones only and misses some. The table lists roughly 80,000 clones, just over 90% of them singletons. The chain links TRBV19 to TRBJ2-1; D is possibly TRBD2 (5 bases). This specimen consisted of peripheral blood, obtained before pregnancy. The receptor was derived from a female donor with multiple sclerosis, enrolled in a pregnancy study. In DNA form, the CDR3 reads TGTGCCAGTAGTACCTTCCTCCGGGATCAAACCCTTAATGAGCAGTTCTTC. Amino acid sequence: CASSTFLRDQTLNEQFF.